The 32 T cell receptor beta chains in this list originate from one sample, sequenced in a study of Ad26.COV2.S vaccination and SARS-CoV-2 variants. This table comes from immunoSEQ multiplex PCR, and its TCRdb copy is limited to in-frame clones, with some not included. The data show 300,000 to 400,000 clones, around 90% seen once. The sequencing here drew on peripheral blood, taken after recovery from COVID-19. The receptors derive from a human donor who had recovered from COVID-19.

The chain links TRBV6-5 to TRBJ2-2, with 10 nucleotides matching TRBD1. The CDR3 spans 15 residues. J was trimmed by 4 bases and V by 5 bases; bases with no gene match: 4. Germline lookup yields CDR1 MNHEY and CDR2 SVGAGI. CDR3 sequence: CASSRGDRGTGELFF. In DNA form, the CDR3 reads TGTGCCAGCAGTAGGGGGGACAGGGGCACCGGGGAGCTGTTTTTT.

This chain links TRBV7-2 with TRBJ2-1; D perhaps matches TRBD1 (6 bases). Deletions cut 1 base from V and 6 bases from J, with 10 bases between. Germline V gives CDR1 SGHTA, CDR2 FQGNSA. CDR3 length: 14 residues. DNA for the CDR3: TGTGCCAGCAGCTTAGTTCACAGGGTCAATGAGCAGTTCTTC. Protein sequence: CASSLVHRVNEQFF.

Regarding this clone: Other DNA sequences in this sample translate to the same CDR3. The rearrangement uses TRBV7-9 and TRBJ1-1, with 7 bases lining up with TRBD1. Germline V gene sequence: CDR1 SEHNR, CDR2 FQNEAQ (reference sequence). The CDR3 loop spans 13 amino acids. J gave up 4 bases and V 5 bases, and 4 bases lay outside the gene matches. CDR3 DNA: TGTGCCAGCAGCCCCTCAGGGGGCACTGAAGCTTTCTTT. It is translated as CASSPSGGTEAFF.

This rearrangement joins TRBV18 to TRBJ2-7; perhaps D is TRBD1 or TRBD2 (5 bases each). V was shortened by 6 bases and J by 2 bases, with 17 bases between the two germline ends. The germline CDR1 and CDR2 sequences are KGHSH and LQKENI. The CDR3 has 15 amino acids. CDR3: CASSLPGTAAYEQYF. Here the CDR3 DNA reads TGTGCCAGCTCCCTCCCCGGGACGGCTGCCTACGAGCAGTACTTC. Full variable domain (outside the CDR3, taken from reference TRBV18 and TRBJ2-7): NAGVMQNPRHLVRRRGQEARLRCSPMKGHSHVYWYRQLPEEGLKFMVYLQKENIIDESGMPKERFSAEFPKEGPSILRIQQVVRGDSAAYFCASSLPGTAAYEQYFGPGTRLTVT.

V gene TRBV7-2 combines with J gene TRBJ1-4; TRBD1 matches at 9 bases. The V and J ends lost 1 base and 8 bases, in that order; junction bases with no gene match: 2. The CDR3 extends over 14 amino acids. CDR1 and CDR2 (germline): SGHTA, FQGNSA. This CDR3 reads CASSLDRGREKLFF. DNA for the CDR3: TGTGCCAGCAGCTTAGACAGGGGGCGAGAAAAACTGTTTTTT.

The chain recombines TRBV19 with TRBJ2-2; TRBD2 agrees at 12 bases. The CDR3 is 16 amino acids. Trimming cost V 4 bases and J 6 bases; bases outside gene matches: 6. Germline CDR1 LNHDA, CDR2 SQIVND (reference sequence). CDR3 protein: CASSTSGGAVAGELFF. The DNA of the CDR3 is TGTGCCAGTAGTACTAGCGGGGGGGCCGTGGCCGGGGAGCTGTTTTTT.

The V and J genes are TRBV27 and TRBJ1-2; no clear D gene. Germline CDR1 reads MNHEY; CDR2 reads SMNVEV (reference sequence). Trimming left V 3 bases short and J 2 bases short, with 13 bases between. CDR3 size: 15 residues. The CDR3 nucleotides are TGTGCCAGCAGTTTCAGCGGACGGCTCAACTATGGCTACACCTTC. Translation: CASSFSGRLNYGYTF.

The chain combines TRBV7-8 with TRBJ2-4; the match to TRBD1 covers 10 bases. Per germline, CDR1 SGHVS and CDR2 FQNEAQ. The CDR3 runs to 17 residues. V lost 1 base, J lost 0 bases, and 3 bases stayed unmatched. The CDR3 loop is CASSLVWTGGAKNIQYF. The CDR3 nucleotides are TGTGCCAGCAGCTTAGTCTGGACAGGGGGAGCCAAAAACATTCAGTACTTC.

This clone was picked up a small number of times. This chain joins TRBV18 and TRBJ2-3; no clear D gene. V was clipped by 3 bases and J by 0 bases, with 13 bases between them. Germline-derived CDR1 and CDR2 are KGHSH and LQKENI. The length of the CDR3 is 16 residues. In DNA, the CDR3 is TGTGCCAGCTCACCTGGACGGCACTTTAGCACAGATACGCAGTATTTT. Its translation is CASSPGRHFSTDTQYF.

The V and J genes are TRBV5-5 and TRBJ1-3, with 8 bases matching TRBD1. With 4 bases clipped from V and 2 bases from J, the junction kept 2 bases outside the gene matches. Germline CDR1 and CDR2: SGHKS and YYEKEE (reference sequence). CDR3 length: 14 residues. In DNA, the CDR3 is TGTGCCAGCAGCCCGGACAGGGCTGGAAACACCATATATTTT. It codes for CASSPDRAGNTIYF. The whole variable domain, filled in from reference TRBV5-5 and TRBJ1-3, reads DAGVTQSPTHLIKTRGQQVTLRCSPISGHKSVSWYQQVLGQGPQFIFQYYEKEERGRGNFPDRFSARQFPNYSSELNVNALLLGDSALYLCASSPDRAGNTIYFGEGSWLTVV.

The CDR3 loop reads CASTLEAHNSPLHF. The CDR3 DNA sequence: TGTGCCAGTACCCTCGAGGCCCATAATTCACCCCTCCACTTT. The chain is built from TRBV19 and TRBJ1-6; D is ambiguous. Looked up from germline, CDR1 is LNHDA and CDR2 is SQIVND (reference sequence). With 7 bases removed from V and 5 bases from J, the gap between germline ends came to 12 bases. CDR3 size: 14 residues.

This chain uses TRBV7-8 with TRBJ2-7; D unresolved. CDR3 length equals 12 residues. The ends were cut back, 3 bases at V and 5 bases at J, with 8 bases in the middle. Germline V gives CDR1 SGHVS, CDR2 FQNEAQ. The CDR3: CASSLYGHEQYF. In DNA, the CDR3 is TGTGCCAGCAGCTTGTATGGCCACGAGCAGTACTTC.

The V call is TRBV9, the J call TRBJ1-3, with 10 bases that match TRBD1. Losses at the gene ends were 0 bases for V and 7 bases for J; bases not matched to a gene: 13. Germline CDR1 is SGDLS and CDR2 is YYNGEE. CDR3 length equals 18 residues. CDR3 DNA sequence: TGTGCCAGCAGCGTAGCTACGGGGACAGGGGATGGTCGGAACACCATATATTTT. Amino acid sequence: CASSVATGTGDGRNTIYF.

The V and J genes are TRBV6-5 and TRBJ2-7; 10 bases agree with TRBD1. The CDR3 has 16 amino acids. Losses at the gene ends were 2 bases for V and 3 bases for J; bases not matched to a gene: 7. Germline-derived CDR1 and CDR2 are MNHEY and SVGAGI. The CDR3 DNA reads TGTGCCAGCAGTTACCTAGGGACAGGGGATTTCTACGAGCAGTACTTC. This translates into CASSYLGTGDFYEQYF.

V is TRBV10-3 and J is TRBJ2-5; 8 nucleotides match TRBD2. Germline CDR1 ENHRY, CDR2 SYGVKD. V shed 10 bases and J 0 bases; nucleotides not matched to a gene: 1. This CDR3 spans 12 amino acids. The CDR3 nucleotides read TGTGCCACAGCGGGGGACCAAGAGACCCAGTACTTC. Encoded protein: CATAGDQETQYF.

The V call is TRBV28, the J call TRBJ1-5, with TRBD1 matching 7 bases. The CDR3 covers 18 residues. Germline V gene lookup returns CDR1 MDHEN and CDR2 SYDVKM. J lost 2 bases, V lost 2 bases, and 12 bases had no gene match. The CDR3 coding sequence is TGTGCCAGCAGTTTAGGACAGGTCCCCCAACTGGGCAATCAGCCCCAGCATTTT. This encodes CASSLGQVPQLGNQPQHF.

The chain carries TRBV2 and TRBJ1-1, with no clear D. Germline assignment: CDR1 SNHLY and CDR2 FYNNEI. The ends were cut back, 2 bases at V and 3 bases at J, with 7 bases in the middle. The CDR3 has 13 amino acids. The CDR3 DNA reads TGTGCCAGCAGTGAATACTGGGACACTGAAGCTTTCTTT. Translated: CASSEYWDTEAFF.

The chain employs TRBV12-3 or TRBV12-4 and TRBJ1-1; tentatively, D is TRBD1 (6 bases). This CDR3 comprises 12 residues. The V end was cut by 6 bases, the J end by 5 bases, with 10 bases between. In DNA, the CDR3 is TGTGCCAGCAGAAACAGGGAGACTGAAGCTTTCTTT. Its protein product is CASRNRETEAFF.

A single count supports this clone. The CDR3 DNA is TGTGCCAGCAGTCAGGGGGACAGGAACGTGCAGTACTTC. Its translation: CASSQGDRNVQYF. The chain uses TRBV6-5 and TRBJ2-7; TRBD1 matches at 8 bases. V was pared by 5 bases and J by 9 bases, with 9 bases of the junction left unmatched. The CDR3 length is 13 residues. Looked up from germline, CDR1 is MNHEY and CDR2 is SVGAGI.

The CDR3 protein is CASRPDRFLRAKLFF. CDR3 nucleotide sequence: TGTGCCAGCAGGCCTGACAGGTTTTTGCGTGCAAAACTGTTTTTT. The genes are TRBV6-4 and TRBJ1-4; the D gene is possibly TRBD1 (6 bases). Per the germline V gene, CDR1 is MRHNA and CDR2 is SNTAGT. Trimming cost V 6 bases and J 10 bases, with 21 bases left between them. This CDR3 contains 15 residues.

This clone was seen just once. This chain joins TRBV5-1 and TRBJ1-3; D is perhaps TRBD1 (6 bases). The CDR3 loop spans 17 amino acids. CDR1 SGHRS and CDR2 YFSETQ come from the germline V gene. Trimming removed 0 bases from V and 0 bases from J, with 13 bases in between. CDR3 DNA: TGCGCCAGCAGCTTGGAGTCAGGGGCCCTCTCTGGAAACACCATATATTTT. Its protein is CASSLESGALSGNTIYF.

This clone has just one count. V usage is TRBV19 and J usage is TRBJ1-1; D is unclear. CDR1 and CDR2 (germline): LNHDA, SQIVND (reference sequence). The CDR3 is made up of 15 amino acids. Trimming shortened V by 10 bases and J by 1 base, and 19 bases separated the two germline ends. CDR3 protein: CATAGRTLQNTEAFF. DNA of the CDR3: TGTGCCACCGCGGGCAGGACGCTACAGAACACTGAAGCTTTCTTT.

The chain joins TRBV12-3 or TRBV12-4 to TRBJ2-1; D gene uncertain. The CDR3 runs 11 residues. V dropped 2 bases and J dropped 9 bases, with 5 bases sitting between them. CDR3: CASSLLVEQFF. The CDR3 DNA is TGTGCCAGCAGTTTATTGGTTGAGCAGTTCTTC.

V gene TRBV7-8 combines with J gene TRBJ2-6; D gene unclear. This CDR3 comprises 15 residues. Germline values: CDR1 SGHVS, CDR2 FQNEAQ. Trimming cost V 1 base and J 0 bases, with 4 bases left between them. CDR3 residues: CASSLGSSGANVLTF. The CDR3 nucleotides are TGTGCCAGCAGCTTAGGAAGCTCTGGGGCCAACGTCCTGACTTTC.

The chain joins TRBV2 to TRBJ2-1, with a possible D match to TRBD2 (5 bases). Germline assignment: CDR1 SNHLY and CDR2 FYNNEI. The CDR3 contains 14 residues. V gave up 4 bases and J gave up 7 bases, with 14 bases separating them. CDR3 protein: CASSVRGARNEQFF. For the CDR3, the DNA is TGTGCCAGCAGTGTCCGGGGAGCGAGAAATGAGCAGTTCTTC.

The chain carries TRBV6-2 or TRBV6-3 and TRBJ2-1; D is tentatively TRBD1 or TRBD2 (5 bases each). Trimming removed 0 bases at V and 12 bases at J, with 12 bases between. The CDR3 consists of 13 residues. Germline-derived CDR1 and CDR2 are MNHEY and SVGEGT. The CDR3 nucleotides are TGTGCCAGCAGTTACTCTGGGGGTGTCGGGCAGTTCTTC. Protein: CASSYSGGVGQFF.

In nucleotides, the CDR3 is TGTGCCAGCAGCTTGGTTGCGGGCCTCAATTCACCCCTCCACTTT. It specifies CASSLVAGLNSPLHF. The chain recombines TRBV5-6 with TRBJ1-6; D not certain. Germline V gives CDR1 SGHDT, CDR2 YYEEEE. The CDR3 consists of 15 residues. The V end lost 0 bases, the J end lost 7 bases, and 11 bases lay between the germline ends.

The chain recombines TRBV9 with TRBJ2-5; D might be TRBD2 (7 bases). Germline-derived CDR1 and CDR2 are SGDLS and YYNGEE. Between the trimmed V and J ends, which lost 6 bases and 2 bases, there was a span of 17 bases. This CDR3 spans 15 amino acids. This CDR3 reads CASTAWGGTQETQYF. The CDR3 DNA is TGTGCCAGCACCGCTTGGGGGGGCACGCAAGAGACCCAGTACTTC.

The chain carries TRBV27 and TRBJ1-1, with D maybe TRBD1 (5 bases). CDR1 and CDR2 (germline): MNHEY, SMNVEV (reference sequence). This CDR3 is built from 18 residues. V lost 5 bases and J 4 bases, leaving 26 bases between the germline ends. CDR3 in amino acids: CASSLLGIGANSSTEAFF. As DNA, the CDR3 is TGTGCCAGCAGTCTGCTTGGAATTGGGGCAAATAGTAGCACTGAAGCTTTCTTT.

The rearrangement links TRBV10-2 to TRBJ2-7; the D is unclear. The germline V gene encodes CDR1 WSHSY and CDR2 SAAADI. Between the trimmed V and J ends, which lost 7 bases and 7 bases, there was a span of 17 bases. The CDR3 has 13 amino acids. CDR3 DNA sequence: TGCGCCAGCACGAGTGTACGGACCTTGGAGCAGTACTTC. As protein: CASTSVRTLEQYF.

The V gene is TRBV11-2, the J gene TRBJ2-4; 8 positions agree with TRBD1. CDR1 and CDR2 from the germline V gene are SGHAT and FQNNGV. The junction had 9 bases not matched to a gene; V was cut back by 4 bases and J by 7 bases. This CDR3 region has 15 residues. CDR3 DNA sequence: TGTGCCAGCAGCTCAGTGACAGGGGTGCGGAACATTCAGTACTTC. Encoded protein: CASSSVTGVRNIQYF.

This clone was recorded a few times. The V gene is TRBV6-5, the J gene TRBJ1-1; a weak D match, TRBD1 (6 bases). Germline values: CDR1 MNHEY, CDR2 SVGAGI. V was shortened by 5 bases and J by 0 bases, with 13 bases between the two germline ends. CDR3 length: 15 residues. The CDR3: CASSRTGMLNTEAFF. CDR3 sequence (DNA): TGTGCCAGCAGTCGCACAGGGATGCTGAACACTGAAGCTTTCTTT.